This is a list of T cell receptor beta chains from one sample in a study of blood T cell repertoires in COVID-19. The repertoire was sequenced with immunoSEQ multiplex PCR; TCRdb's copy has only in-frame clones and lacks some. The sample lists about 160,000 clones, about 86% occurring once. What was sequenced was peripheral blood. All receptors come from a woman older than 75 with acute or convalescent COVID-19. Each CDR3 is given with its conserved first and last residue. The D gene is left open where the match is weak. Size tells how often a clone was seen (once, few, many) or the class of an expanded clone, and some rows leave it out.

clone_size: once
v_call: TRBV3-1/TRBV3-2
cdr3_length: 17
d_call: .
j_call: TRBJ2-1
cdr3_aa: CASSHILGSGIKYEQFF
cdr3_nt: TGTGCCAGCAGCCACATTTTGGGGTCAGGGATTAAGTATGAGCAGTTCTTC

clone_size: .
v_call: TRBV10-3
cdr3_length: 17
d_call: .
j_call: TRBJ1-4
cdr3_aa: CAISARVGSATNEKLFF
cdr3_nt: TGTGCCATCAGTGCGCGGGTGGGCAGTGCAACTAATGAAAAACTGTTTTTT

clone_size: .
v_call: TRBV19
cdr3_length: 15
d_call: TRBD1
j_call: TRBJ1-6
cdr3_aa: CASSNPTGRNSPLHF
cdr3_nt: TGTGCCAGTAGTAACCCGACAGGGCGTAATTCACCCCTCCACTTT

clone_size: .
v_call: TRBV5-1
cdr3_length: 14
d_call: TRBD2
j_call: TRBJ2-5
cdr3_aa: CASSPGLDQETQYF
cdr3_nt: TGCGCCAGCAGCCCGGGACTAGACCAAGAGACCCAGTACTTC

clone_size: .
v_call: TRBV27
cdr3_length: 15
d_call: TRBD1
j_call: TRBJ2-5
cdr3_aa: CASSVGRGQQETQYF
cdr3_nt: TGTGCCAGCAGTGTTGGTAGGGGACAGCAAGAGACCCAGTACTTC

clone_size: .
v_call: TRBV5-4
cdr3_length: 16
d_call: .
j_call: TRBJ2-3
cdr3_aa: CASSLHGLSSTDTQYF
cdr3_nt: TGTGCCAGCAGCTTACATGGACTATCCAGCACAGATACGCAGTATTTT

clone_size: .
v_call: TRBV28
cdr3_length: 15
d_call: TRBD2
j_call: TRBJ2-1
cdr3_aa: CASTRGLAGVDEQFF
cdr3_nt: TGTGCCAGCACCCGGGGACTAGCGGGAGTGGACGAGCAGTTCTTC

clone_size: .
v_call: TRBV29-1
cdr3_length: 16
d_call: TRBD2
j_call: TRBJ2-1
cdr3_aa: CSVPRPGGGTYNEQFF
cdr3_nt: TGCAGCGTCCCAAGACCGGGGGGAGGAACCTACAATGAGCAGTTCTTC

clone_size: .
v_call: TRBV18
cdr3_length: 15
d_call: TRBD1
j_call: TRBJ1-1
cdr3_aa: CASSPPGTGGAVAFF
cdr3_nt: TGTGCCAGCTCACCACCCGGGACAGGGGGCGCCGTGGCTTTCTTT

clone_size: once
v_call: TRBV11-2
cdr3_length: 15
d_call: TRBD1
j_call: TRBJ1-2
cdr3_aa: CASSLGGGQGYGYTF
cdr3_nt: TGTGCCAGCAGCTTAGGTGGGGGACAGGGATATGGCTACACCTTC

clone_size: few
v_call: TRBV18
cdr3_length: 14
d_call: .
j_call: TRBJ1-1
cdr3_aa: CASSPSGRANEAFF
cdr3_nt: TGTGCCAGCTCACCGTCGGGCAGGGCGAACGAGGCTTTCTTT

clone_size: once
v_call: TRBV27
cdr3_length: 15
d_call: TRBD2
j_call: TRBJ2-3
cdr3_aa: CASSLLAGVKDTQYF
cdr3_nt: TGTGCCAGCAGTTTACTAGCGGGAGTGAAAGATACGCAGTATTTT

clone_size: .
v_call: TRBV5-4
cdr3_length: 14
d_call: TRBD1
j_call: TRBJ1-2
cdr3_aa: CASSSQGANYGYTF
cdr3_nt: TGTGCCAGCAGCTCCCAGGGGGCTAACTATGGCTACACCTTC

clone_size: .
v_call: TRBV28
cdr3_length: 16
d_call: .
j_call: TRBJ1-2
cdr3_aa: CASRAPNRGEAYGYTF
cdr3_nt: TGTGCCAGCAGAGCTCCGAACCGGGGGGAGGCCTATGGCTACACCTTC

clone_size: .
v_call: TRBV6-1
cdr3_length: 15
d_call: .
j_call: TRBJ1-5
cdr3_aa: CASSEERYTNQPQHF
cdr3_nt: TGTGCCAGCAGTGAGGAGAGGTACACTAATCAGCCCCAGCATTTT

clone_size: .
v_call: TRBV30
cdr3_length: 17
d_call: .
j_call: TRBJ2-4
cdr3_aa: CAWKSARAGRMGDIQYF
cdr3_nt: TGTGCCTGGAAGAGCGCACGGGCAGGGAGGATGGGGGACATTCAGTACTTC

clone_size: .
v_call: TRBV18
cdr3_length: 17
d_call: TRBD1
j_call: TRBJ1-6
cdr3_aa: CASSPVLFGTDNSPLHF
cdr3_nt: TGTGCCAGCTCACCCGTCCTGTTCGGGACAGATAATTCACCCCTCCACTTT

clone_size: few
v_call: TRBV14
cdr3_length: 14
d_call: .
j_call: TRBJ2-7
cdr3_aa: CASSLGGDTYEQYF
cdr3_nt: TGTGCCAGCAGCCTAGGAGGAGACACCTACGAGCAGTACTTC

clone_size: .
v_call: TRBV9
cdr3_length: 14
d_call: .
j_call: TRBJ1-1
cdr3_aa: CASSVGGLRTEAFF
cdr3_nt: TGTGCCAGCAGCGTAGGTGGGCTCAGGACTGAAGCTTTCTTT

clone_size: .
v_call: TRBV5-5
cdr3_length: 18
d_call: TRBD1
j_call: TRBJ1-6
cdr3_aa: CASSPDRPASSYNSPLHF
cdr3_nt: TGTGCCAGCAGCCCGGACAGGCCTGCCAGCTCCTATAATTCACCCCTCCACTTT

clone_size: .
v_call: TRBV5-5
cdr3_length: 14
d_call: .
j_call: TRBJ1-3
cdr3_aa: CASSWGTAGNTIYF
cdr3_nt: TGTGCCAGCAGCTGGGGGACTGCTGGAAACACCATATATTTT

clone_size: .
v_call: TRBV6-5
cdr3_length: 13
d_call: .
j_call: TRBJ1-2
cdr3_aa: CAAAAGTNYGYTF
cdr3_nt: TGTGCCGCGGCCGCCGGGACTAACTATGGCTACACCTTC

clone_size: .
v_call: TRBV5-1
cdr3_length: 15
d_call: .
j_call: TRBJ2-1
cdr3_aa: CASSLLSGASNEQFF
cdr3_nt: TGCGCCAGCAGCCTTTTGTCGGGAGCGTCCAATGAGCAGTTCTTC

clone_size: once
v_call: TRBV5-4
cdr3_length: 14
d_call: TRBD1
j_call: TRBJ1-2
cdr3_aa: CASRRTGLAYGYTF
cdr3_nt: TGTGCCAGCAGACGGACAGGGCTTGCCTATGGCTACACCTTC

clone_size: .
v_call: TRBV19
cdr3_length: 20
d_call: TRBD2
j_call: TRBJ2-3
cdr3_aa: CASSTSGSGRAGASSGTQYF
cdr3_nt: TGTGCCAGTAGTACCTCTGGCAGCGGGAGGGCCGGGGCGTCATCAGGTACGCAGTATTTT

clone_size: .
v_call: TRBV29-1
cdr3_length: 10
d_call: .
j_call: TRBJ1-6
cdr3_aa: CSPDNSPPHF
cdr3_nt: TGCAGCCCGGACAATTCACCCCCCCACTTT

clone_size: .
v_call: TRBV5-4
cdr3_length: 14
d_call: .
j_call: TRBJ1-1
cdr3_aa: CASSRDSMNTEAFF
cdr3_nt: TGTGCCAGCAGCCGTGACAGCATGAACACTGAAGCTTTCTTT

clone_size: .
v_call: TRBV18
cdr3_length: 13
d_call: .
j_call: TRBJ1-1
cdr3_aa: CASSRDSNTEAFF
cdr3_nt: TGTGCCAGCTCACGGGACTCGAACACTGAAGCTTTCTTT

clone_size: .
v_call: TRBV7-2
cdr3_length: 16
d_call: .
j_call: TRBJ2-1
cdr3_aa: CASSLKTPSSYNEQFF
cdr3_nt: TGTGCCAGCAGCTTAAAAACGCCTAGCTCCTACAATGAGCAGTTCTTC

clone_size: once
v_call: TRBV6-1
cdr3_length: 15
d_call: .
j_call: TRBJ1-1
cdr3_aa: CASSEAMGRYGEAFF
cdr3_nt: TGTGCCAGCAGTGAAGCAATGGGGAGGTACGGTGAAGCTTTCTTT

clone_size: .
v_call: TRBV28
cdr3_length: 15
d_call: TRBD1
j_call: TRBJ1-4
cdr3_aa: CASSLSAGGYEKLFF
cdr3_nt: TGTGCCAGCAGTTTATCGGCAGGGGGCTATGAAAAACTGTTTTTT

clone_size: few
v_call: TRBV11-2
cdr3_length: 17
d_call: TRBD1
j_call: TRBJ1-4
cdr3_aa: CASRQGFVSATNEKLFF
cdr3_nt: TGTGCCAGCAGACAGGGGTTTGTTAGCGCAACTAATGAAAAACTGTTTTTT

clone_size: .
v_call: TRBV10-3
cdr3_length: 13
d_call: TRBD2
j_call: TRBJ2-5
cdr3_aa: CAISETLAETQYF
cdr3_nt: TGTGCCATCAGTGAGACACTAGCGGAGACCCAGTACTTC

clone_size: .
v_call: TRBV28
cdr3_length: 14
d_call: TRBD2
j_call: TRBJ2-7
cdr3_aa: CASSQSGGSYEQYF
cdr3_nt: TGTGCCAGCAGCCAAAGCGGGGGGTCCTACGAGCAGTACTTC

clone_size: .
v_call: TRBV6-5
cdr3_length: 16
d_call: TRBD1
j_call: TRBJ1-1
cdr3_aa: CASSYGDTGGRTEAFF
cdr3_nt: TGTGCCAGCAGTTACGGGGATACAGGGGGCAGGACTGAAGCTTTCTTT

clone_size: .
v_call: TRBV19
cdr3_length: 16
d_call: TRBD1
j_call: TRBJ1-3
cdr3_aa: CASRRPGQRSGNTIYF
cdr3_nt: TGTGCCAGTCGTCGACCGGGACAGCGATCTGGAAACACCATATATTTT

clone_size: .
v_call: TRBV6-5
cdr3_length: 15
d_call: TRBD2
j_call: TRBJ2-5
cdr3_aa: CASNSLAGVQETQYF
cdr3_nt: TGTGCCAGCAACTCACTAGCGGGGGTCCAAGAGACCCAGTACTTC